The rows below give T cell receptor beta chains drawn from one sample of a study of glioma-infiltrating T cells after dendritic cell vaccination. TCRdb keeps only in-frame clones here, not all; method: immunoSEQ multiplex PCR. The top ten hold approximately 9.6% of the sample, which has roughly 60,000 clones, around 85% seen once. The material was blood, obtained after dendritic cell vaccination. The receptors derive from a human donor with glioblastoma. The CDR3 runs from the conserved cysteine through the conserved F or W. The order of the fields is D gene, V gene, J gene, clone size, CDR3 protein, CDR3 DNA. A D gene is named only where the DNA matches it firmly. Clone size, where shown, is once, few, many, or a class for clones that have expanded.

d_call: .
v_call: TRBV4-1
j_call: TRBJ1-6
clone_size: few
cdr3_aa: CASSRRTADNSPLHF
cdr3_nt: TGCGCCAGCAGCCGAAGGACAGCTGATAATTCACCCCTCCACTTT

d_call: TRBD1
v_call: TRBV6-1
j_call: TRBJ2-2
clone_size: .
cdr3_aa: CASSERIWDRANTGELFF
cdr3_nt: TGTGCCAGCAGTGAGAGAATCTGGGACAGGGCGAACACCGGGGAGCTGTTTTTT

d_call: .
v_call: TRBV9
j_call: TRBJ2-3
clone_size: .
cdr3_aa: CASSVYTDTQYF
cdr3_nt: TGTGCCAGCAGCGTATATACAGATACGCAGTATTTT

d_call: TRBD1
v_call: TRBV7-9
j_call: TRBJ1-2
clone_size: .
cdr3_aa: CASRPDRGHPRAYTF
cdr3_nt: TGTGCCAGCAGGCCGGACAGGGGGCATCCCAGGGCCTACACCTTC

d_call: .
v_call: TRBV27
j_call: TRBJ1-2
clone_size: .
cdr3_aa: CASSLARGLGGYTF
cdr3_nt: TGTGCCAGCAGTTTAGCCAGGGGTTTGGGTGGCTACACCTTC

d_call: .
v_call: TRBV4-1
j_call: TRBJ2-3
clone_size: once
cdr3_aa: CASSQRWDTQYF
cdr3_nt: TGCGCCAGCAGCCAGCGGTGGGATACGCAGTATTTT

d_call: .
v_call: TRBV11-2
j_call: TRBJ2-2
clone_size: .
cdr3_aa: CASSLVFGPGELFF
cdr3_nt: TGTGCCAGCAGCTTAGTGTTTGGGCCCGGGGAGCTGTTTTTT

d_call: .
v_call: TRBV5-6
j_call: TRBJ2-7
clone_size: .
cdr3_aa: CASEDSSYEQYF
cdr3_nt: TGTGCCAGCGAGGACAGCTCCTACGAGCAGTACTTC

d_call: .
v_call: TRBV27
j_call: TRBJ2-7
clone_size: .
cdr3_aa: CASSPLLQTYEQYF
cdr3_nt: TGTGCCAGCAGTCCCCTCTTACAGACCTACGAGCAGTACTTC

d_call: TRBD1
v_call: TRBV4-1
j_call: TRBJ2-3
clone_size: .
cdr3_aa: CASSQEQGAATDTQYF
cdr3_nt: TGCGCCAGCAGCCAAGAGCAGGGGGCGGCCACAGATACGCAGTATTTT

d_call: TRBD1
v_call: TRBV4-1
j_call: TRBJ1-2
clone_size: .
cdr3_aa: CASSQGAGGARNTF
cdr3_nt: TGCGCCAGCAGCCAAGGGGCAGGGGGAGCTCGTAACACCTTC

d_call: .
v_call: TRBV19
j_call: TRBJ1-5
clone_size: .
cdr3_aa: CAGGASNQPQHF
cdr3_nt: TGTGCCGGGGGGGCCAGCAATCAGCCCCAGCATTTT

d_call: TRBD2
v_call: TRBV18
j_call: TRBJ2-3
clone_size: .
cdr3_aa: CASSPRASGGAADTQYF
cdr3_nt: TGTGCCAGCTCACCTCGTGCTAGCGGGGGGGCCGCAGATACGCAGTATTTT

d_call: .
v_call: TRBV15
j_call: TRBJ2-7
clone_size: .
cdr3_aa: CATSRLRSTYEQYF
cdr3_nt: TGTGCCACCAGCAGGCTGAGGAGCACCTACGAGCAGTACTTC

d_call: .
v_call: TRBV11-2
j_call: TRBJ2-7
clone_size: once
cdr3_aa: CASSSPSGIEQYF
cdr3_nt: TGTGCCAGCAGCTCCCCGTCGGGGATCGAGCAGTACTTC

d_call: TRBD1
v_call: TRBV19
j_call: TRBJ2-2
clone_size: .
cdr3_aa: CASSSRQGAGELFF
cdr3_nt: TGTGCCAGTAGTTCCAGACAGGGGGCCGGGGAGCTGTTTTTT

d_call: .
v_call: TRBV21-1
j_call: TRBJ2-7
clone_size: .
cdr3_aa: CASSFANRETNEQYF
cdr3_nt: TGTGCCAGCAGCTTCGCCAACAGGGAGACCAACGAGCAGTACTTC

d_call: TRBD1
v_call: TRBV5-4
j_call: TRBJ2-5
clone_size: .
cdr3_aa: CASKQGGETQYF
cdr3_nt: TGTGCCAGCAAACAGGGGGGAGAGACCCAGTACTTC

d_call: TRBD1
v_call: TRBV5-1
j_call: TRBJ2-6
clone_size: few
cdr3_aa: CASSRTGVGSGANVLTF
cdr3_nt: TGCGCCAGCAGCAGGACAGGGGTGGGTTCTGGGGCCAACGTCCTGACTTTC

d_call: TRBD2
v_call: TRBV7-2
j_call: TRBJ2-7
clone_size: .
cdr3_aa: CASSSRGRGGGYEQYF
cdr3_nt: TGTGCCAGCAGCTCACGTGGGCGGGGGGGCGGTTACGAGCAGTACTTC

d_call: TRBD2
v_call: TRBV7-3
j_call: TRBJ2-5
clone_size: .
cdr3_aa: CASSFGGQETQYF
cdr3_nt: TGTGCTAGCAGCTTCGGGGGGCAAGAGACCCAGTACTTC

d_call: .
v_call: TRBV9
j_call: TRBJ1-5
clone_size: once
cdr3_aa: CASSSDRANQPQHF
cdr3_nt: TGTGCCAGCAGTTCGGACAGAGCAAATCAGCCCCAGCATTTT

d_call: .
v_call: TRBV7-9
j_call: TRBJ1-1
clone_size: .
cdr3_aa: CASSLPVNTEAFF
cdr3_nt: TGTGCCAGCAGCTTACCGGTGAACACTGAAGCTTTCTTT

d_call: .
v_call: TRBV20-1
j_call: TRBJ2-7
clone_size: once
cdr3_aa: CSASVSYEQYF
cdr3_nt: TGCAGTGCTAGCGTTTCCTACGAGCAGTACTTC

d_call: TRBD2
v_call: TRBV4-2
j_call: TRBJ2-3
clone_size: few
cdr3_aa: CASSQGGGGATDTQYF
cdr3_nt: TGTGCCAGCAGCCAAGGCGGCGGGGGGGCCACAGATACGCAGTATTTT

d_call: .
v_call: TRBV4-1
j_call: TRBJ1-1
clone_size: .
cdr3_aa: CASSQILTVTEAFF
cdr3_nt: TGCGCCAGCAGCCAGATCCTGACAGTAACTGAAGCTTTCTTT

d_call: TRBD2
v_call: TRBV2
j_call: TRBJ2-7
clone_size: .
cdr3_aa: CASSENPAGTAVQYF
cdr3_nt: TGTGCCAGCAGTGAAAACCCAGCGGGGACGGCTGTGCAGTACTTC

d_call: .
v_call: TRBV28
j_call: TRBJ2-2
clone_size: .
cdr3_aa: CASTSLEGTGELFF
cdr3_nt: TGTGCCAGCACCAGTTTGGAGGGGACCGGGGAGCTGTTTTTT

d_call: TRBD1
v_call: TRBV7-2
j_call: TRBJ2-7
clone_size: .
cdr3_aa: CASSLEQGQGYEQYF
cdr3_nt: TGTGCCAGCAGCTTAGAACAGGGACAGGGCTACGAGCAGTACTTC

d_call: TRBD2
v_call: TRBV7-6
j_call: TRBJ2-1
clone_size: .
cdr3_aa: CASSLASGGAYNEQFF
cdr3_nt: TGTGCCAGCAGCTTAGCTAGCGGGGGGGCATACAATGAGCAGTTCTTC

d_call: TRBD1
v_call: TRBV5-6
j_call: TRBJ2-7
clone_size: .
cdr3_aa: CASSPGQGYREQYF
cdr3_nt: TGTGCCAGCAGCCCTGGACAGGGATATCGCGAGCAGTACTTC

d_call: .
v_call: TRBV7-9
j_call: TRBJ2-7
clone_size: .
cdr3_aa: CASRQNYEQYF
cdr3_nt: TGTGCCAGCAGACAAAACTACGAGCAGTACTTC

d_call: .
v_call: TRBV5-4
j_call: TRBJ1-1
clone_size: .
cdr3_aa: CASSSDPISGVGVEAFF
cdr3_nt: TGTGCCAGCAGCTCGGACCCAATTTCGGGGGTCGGGGTTGAAGCTTTCTTT

d_call: TRBD1
v_call: TRBV13
j_call: TRBJ2-3
clone_size: .
cdr3_aa: CASSYRFTGGATDTQYF
cdr3_nt: TGTGCCAGCAGCTACCGCTTTACAGGGGGCGCGACAGATACGCAGTATTTT

d_call: TRBD2
v_call: TRBV4-2
j_call: TRBJ2-3
clone_size: .
cdr3_aa: CASSQFLGEPWEGPDTQYF
cdr3_nt: TGTGCCAGCAGCCAATTTTTGGGAGAGCCCTGGGAGGGCCCAGATACGCAGTATTTT

d_call: .
v_call: TRBV29-1
j_call: TRBJ2-3
clone_size: few
cdr3_aa: CSVSTSMNTQYF
cdr3_nt: TGCAGCGTCTCAACTAGCATGAATACGCAGTATTTT

d_call: TRBD1
v_call: TRBV7-3
j_call: TRBJ2-7
clone_size: .
cdr3_aa: CASSLGQGIGYEQYF
cdr3_nt: TGTGCCAGCAGCTTGGGACAGGGGATTGGGTACGAGCAGTACTTC

d_call: TRBD1
v_call: TRBV9
j_call: TRBJ2-2
clone_size: .
cdr3_aa: CASSTGTGTGVTGELFF
cdr3_nt: TGTGCCAGCAGCACCGGGACGGGGACAGGGGTAACCGGGGAGCTGTTTTTT

d_call: TRBD1
v_call: TRBV2
j_call: TRBJ1-1
clone_size: .
cdr3_aa: CASSGQGHTEAFF
cdr3_nt: TGTGCCAGCAGCGGACAGGGACACACTGAAGCTTTCTTT

d_call: .
v_call: TRBV7-3
j_call: TRBJ2-2
clone_size: once
cdr3_aa: CASSPQGTGELFF
cdr3_nt: TGTGCCAGCAGCCCCCAGGGGACCGGGGAGCTGTTTTTT

d_call: .
v_call: TRBV5-1
j_call: TRBJ1-1
clone_size: once
cdr3_aa: CASSSKSTSRDTEAFF
cdr3_nt: TGCGCCAGCAGCTCTAAGTCCACCTCTCGGGATACTGAAGCTTTCTTT

d_call: TRBD1
v_call: TRBV6-5
j_call: TRBJ2-7
clone_size: once
cdr3_aa: CASSLGGTGSYEQYF
cdr3_nt: TGTGCCAGCAGCCTCGGGGGGACAGGGTCCTACGAGCAGTACTTC

d_call: .
v_call: TRBV9
j_call: TRBJ1-1
clone_size: .
cdr3_aa: CASSVPQQGVNTEAFF
cdr3_nt: TGTGCCAGCAGCGTACCCCAACAGGGCGTGAACACTGAAGCTTTCTTT

d_call: .
v_call: TRBV5-6
j_call: TRBJ2-5
clone_size: .
cdr3_aa: CASSLAYSSETQYF
cdr3_nt: TGTGCCAGCAGCTTGGCGTACAGTTCGGAGACCCAGTACTTC

d_call: .
v_call: TRBV5-1
j_call: TRBJ2-7
clone_size: .
cdr3_aa: CASSPQQGYEQYF
cdr3_nt: TGCGCCAGCAGCCCCCAGCAGGGCTACGAGCAGTACTTC